These T cell receptor beta chains were read from a single sample in a study of blood T cell repertoires in COVID-19. TCRdb's table, derived via immunoSEQ multiplex PCR, lists solely in-frame clones and lacks some. The sample has around 340,000 clones; around 85% are singletons. Sequenced material: PBMCs or T cells enriched from blood (not recorded which). These receptor sequences come from a woman aged 40-49 years with acute COVID-19. Both conserved end residues are part of each CDR3. D genes are given only for firm matches. Clone size, where shown, is once, few, many, or a class for clones that have expanded.

D: TRBD1; V: TRBV18; size: NA; J: TRBJ2-7; CDR3: CASSPVLGTAFSGSYEQYF; DNA: TGTGCCAGCTCACCCGTTCTCGGGACAGCTTTTTCCGGCTCCTACGAGCAGTACTTC
D: NA; V: TRBV7-8; size: once; J: TRBJ1-2; CDR3: CASSSRVNYGYTF; DNA: TGTGCCAGCAGCAGCCGGGTGAACTATGGCTACACCTTC
D: TRBD2; V: TRBV4-2; size: NA; J: TRBJ2-1; CDR3: CASSQRGLAVNNEQFF; DNA: TGTGCCAGCAGCCAGAGGGGACTAGCGGTGAACAATGAGCAGTTCTTC
D: NA; V: TRBV5-1; size: once; J: TRBJ2-1; CDR3: CASSLEGQSSYNEQFF; DNA: TGCGCCAGCAGCTTGGAAGGACAGAGTTCCTACAATGAGCAGTTCTTC
D: NA; V: TRBV15; size: few; J: TRBJ2-5; CDR3: CATSSERGTGTQYF; DNA: TGTGCCACCAGCAGCGAAAGGGGGACGGGGACCCAGTACTTC
D: NA; V: TRBV18; size: NA; J: TRBJ1-5; CDR3: CASSPPSGNQPQHF; DNA: TGTGCCAGCTCACCACCGAGCGGCAATCAGCCCCAGCATTTT
D: NA; V: TRBV27; size: NA; J: TRBJ1-1; CDR3: CASSFEANTEAFF; DNA: TGTGCCAGCAGTTTCGAGGCGAACACTGAAGCTTTCTTT
D: NA; V: TRBV5-4; size: once; J: TRBJ2-7; CDR3: CAVTLAAPLSYEQYF; DNA: TGTGCCGTAACCTTAGCGGCACCACTATCCTACGAGCAGTACTTC
D: TRBD2; V: TRBV7-8; size: NA; J: TRBJ2-5; CDR3: CASSLVVGWGGETQYF; DNA: TGTGCCAGCAGCTTAGTGGTGGGATGGGGGGGAGAGACCCAGTACTTC
D: TRBD1; V: TRBV9; size: NA; J: TRBJ1-6; CDR3: CASSLQGASETPLHF; DNA: TGTGCCAGCAGCTTACAGGGGGCTTCCGAAACACCCCTCCACTTT